A selection of T cell receptor beta chains follows, all from one sample in a study of CD8 T cells in ankylosing spondylitis. TCRdb called the 5' RACE reads again in MiXCR, with one record for every CDR3 protein. The sample contains 130,000 or so distinct CDR3 sequences, 7% of which appear only once. The sequenced material came from blood, either unsorted or a sorted T cell fraction (not recorded which). The source is a male donor with ankylosing spondylitis or in good health (not recorded which). CDR3s include the opening cysteine and the closing phenylalanine or tryptophan. Expanded clones get a size class; other rows say once, few or many, or leave the size out.

clone_size	j_call	v_call	cdr3_aa
many	TRBJ2-7	TRBV27	CASSLVGQYF
many	TRBJ1-2	TRBV7-8	CASSGMDREGGGYTF
many	TRBJ2-3	TRBV18	CASSPALAGISTDTQYF
few	TRBJ2-3	TRBV5-1	CASSSGEWSGSDTQYF
.	TRBJ2-2	TRBV6-5	CASSYDRAPNTGGLFF
many	TRBJ2-3	TRBV28	CATDSDTQYF
many	TRBJ2-5	TRBV30	CAWTKGTQETQYF
many	TRBJ1-4	TRBV20-1	CSAFRGPNEKLFF
many	TRBJ2-1	TRBV12-3/TRBV12-4	CASSSSAGTEQFF
many	TRBJ2-1	TRBV12-3/TRBV12-4	CASSLLEGEQFF
many	TRBJ2-3	TRBV5-6	CASSGALAGKGNTQYF
many	TRBJ2-7	TRBV6-6	CASSKALYEQYF
many	TRBJ2-7	TRBV20-1	CSAITFGEYEQYF
many	TRBJ2-3	TRBV5-1	CASRQDSLTDTQYF
many	TRBJ2-2	TRBV7-2	CASSLLARTGELFF
many	TRBJ2-2	TRBV9	CASSVPVSGELFF
many	TRBJ2-7	TRBV3-1	CASSPGTGYYEQYF
many	TRBJ2-5	TRBV12-3/TRBV12-4	CASSLGGYGETQYF
many	TRBJ2-7	TRBV2	CASSPQYRVREQYF
many	TRBJ2-5	TRBV29-1	CSVEVRSQETQYF
.	TRBJ2-5	TRBV11-2	CASSSRQRGPQETQYF
many	TRBJ2-4	TRBV18	CASSPPTGIQYF
.	TRBJ2-5	TRBV20-1	CSAIGSSGVLGETQYF
many	TRBJ2-2	TRBV9	CASSVGTGWTGELFF
many	TRBJ2-1	TRBV19	CASSTTMGSYNEQFF
.	TRBJ1-5	TRBV12-3/TRBV12-4	CASSLGGQPNQPQHF
many	TRBJ1-1	TRBV20-1	CSATPNLRGLNTEAFF
many	TRBJ2-1	TRBV4-2	CASRQPQGLAGANEQFF
many	TRBJ2-3	TRBV7-2	CASSLAVTSSDTQYF